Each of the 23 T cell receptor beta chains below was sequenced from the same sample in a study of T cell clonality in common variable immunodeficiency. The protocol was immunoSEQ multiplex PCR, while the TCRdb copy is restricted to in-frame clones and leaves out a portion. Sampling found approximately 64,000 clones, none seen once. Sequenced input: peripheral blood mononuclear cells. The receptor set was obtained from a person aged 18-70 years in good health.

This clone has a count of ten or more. CDR3 DNA, as far as it was read: TGTGCCAGCAGCCCTCCGGGACAGACCTACGAG. Translated, it gives CASSPPGQTYE. The entire CDR3 reads CASSPPGQTYEQYF. This chain links TRBV4-2 with TRBJ2-7; 7 positions agree with TRBD1. The CDR3 extends 3 residues past the end of the read, so its final part is completed from the germline J gene. This CDR3 is 14 amino acids long. Germline V CDR1 and CDR2: LGHNA, YNFKEQ. J lost 2 bases, V lost 4 bases, and 5 bases had no gene match.

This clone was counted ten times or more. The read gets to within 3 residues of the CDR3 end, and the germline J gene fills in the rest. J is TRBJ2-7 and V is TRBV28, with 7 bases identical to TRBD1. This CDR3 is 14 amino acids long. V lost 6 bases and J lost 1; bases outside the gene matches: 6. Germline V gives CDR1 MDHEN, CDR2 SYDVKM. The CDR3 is CASSRLQGSYEQYF. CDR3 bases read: TGTGCCAGCAGCAGATTACAGGGGTCCTACGAG.

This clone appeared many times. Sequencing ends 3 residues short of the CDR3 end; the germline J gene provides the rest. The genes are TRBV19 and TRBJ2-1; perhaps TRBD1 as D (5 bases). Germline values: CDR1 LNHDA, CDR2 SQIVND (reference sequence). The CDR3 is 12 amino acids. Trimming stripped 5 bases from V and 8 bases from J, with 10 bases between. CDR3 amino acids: CASSPKGYEQFF. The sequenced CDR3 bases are TGTGCCAGTAGTCCCAAGGGGTATGAG.

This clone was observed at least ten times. The covered CDR3 bases are TGCAGTGCTAGAGATATCCAGGGTTTAGGAACTAATGAAAAA. Translated: CSARDIQGLGTNEK. The whole CDR3 protein reads CSARDIQGLGTNEKLFF. The V and J genes are TRBV20-1 and TRBJ1-4; D perhaps matches TRBD1 (5 bases). The sequenced fragment ends 3 residues before the CDR3 boundary, so the rest is inferred from the germline J gene. Germline lookup yields CDR1 DFQATT and CDR2 SNEGSKA (reference sequence). The CDR3 sequence is 17 residues long. V lost 0 bases and J lost 1, with 15 bases in between.

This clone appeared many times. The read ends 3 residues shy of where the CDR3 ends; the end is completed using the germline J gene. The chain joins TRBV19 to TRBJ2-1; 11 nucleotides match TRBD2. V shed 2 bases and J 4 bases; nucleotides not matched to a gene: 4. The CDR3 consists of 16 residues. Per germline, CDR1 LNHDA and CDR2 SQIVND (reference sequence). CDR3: CASSIMTSGIYNEQFF. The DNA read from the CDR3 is TGTGCCAGTAGTATAATGACTAGCGGGATATACAATGAG.

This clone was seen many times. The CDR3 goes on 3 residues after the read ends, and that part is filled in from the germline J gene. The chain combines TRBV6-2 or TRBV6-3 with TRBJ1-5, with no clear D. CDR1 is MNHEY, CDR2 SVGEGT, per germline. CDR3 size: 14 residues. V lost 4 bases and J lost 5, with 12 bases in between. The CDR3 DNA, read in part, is TGTGCCAGCAGTTTAATGAAGGGCTATCAGCCC. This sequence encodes CASSLMKGYQP. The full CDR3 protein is CASSLMKGYQPQHF.

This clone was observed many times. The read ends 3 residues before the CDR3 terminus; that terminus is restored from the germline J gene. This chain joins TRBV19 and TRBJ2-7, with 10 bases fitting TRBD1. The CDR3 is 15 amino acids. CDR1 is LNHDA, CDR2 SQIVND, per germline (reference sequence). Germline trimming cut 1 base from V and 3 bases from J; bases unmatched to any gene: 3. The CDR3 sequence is CASSIAGQGYYEQYF. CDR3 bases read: TGTGCCAGTAGTATAGCGGGACAGGGGTACTACGAG.

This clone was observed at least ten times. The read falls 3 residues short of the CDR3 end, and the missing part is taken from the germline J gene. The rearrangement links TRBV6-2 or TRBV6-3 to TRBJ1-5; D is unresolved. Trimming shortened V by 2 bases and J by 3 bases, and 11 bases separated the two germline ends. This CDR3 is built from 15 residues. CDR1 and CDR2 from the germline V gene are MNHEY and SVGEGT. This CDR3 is CASSYLRGDNQPQHF. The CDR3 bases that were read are TGTGCCAGCAGTTACCTGCGGGGAGACAATCAGCCC.

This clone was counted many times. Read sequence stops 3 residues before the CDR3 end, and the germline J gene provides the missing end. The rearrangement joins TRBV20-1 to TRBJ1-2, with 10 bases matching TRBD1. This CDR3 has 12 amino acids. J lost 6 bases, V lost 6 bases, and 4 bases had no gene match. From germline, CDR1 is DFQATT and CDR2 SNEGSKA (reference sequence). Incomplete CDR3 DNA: TGCAGTGCGTACGGACAGGGGGATGGC. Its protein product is CSAYGQGDG. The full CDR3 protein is CSAYGQGDGYTF.

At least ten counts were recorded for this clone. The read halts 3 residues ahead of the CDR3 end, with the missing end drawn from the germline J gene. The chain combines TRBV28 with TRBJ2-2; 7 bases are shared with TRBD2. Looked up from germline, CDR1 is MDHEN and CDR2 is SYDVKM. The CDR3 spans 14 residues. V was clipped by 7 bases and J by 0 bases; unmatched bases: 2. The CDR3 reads CASTGLANTGELFF. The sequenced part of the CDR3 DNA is TGTGCCAGCACTGGACTAGCGAACACCGGGGAG. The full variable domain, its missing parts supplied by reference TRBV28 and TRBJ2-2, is DVKVTQSSRYLVKRTGEKVFLECVQDMDHENMFWYRQDPGLGLRLIYFSYDVKMKEKGDIPEGYSVSREKKERFSLILESASTNQTSMYLCASTGLANTGELFFGEGSRLTVL.

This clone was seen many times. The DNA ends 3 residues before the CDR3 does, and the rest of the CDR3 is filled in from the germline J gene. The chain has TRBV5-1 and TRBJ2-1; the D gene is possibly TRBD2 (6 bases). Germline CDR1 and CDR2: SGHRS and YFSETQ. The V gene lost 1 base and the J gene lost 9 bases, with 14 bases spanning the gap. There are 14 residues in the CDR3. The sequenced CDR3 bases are TGCGCCAGCAGCTTGAGGGAACCCGGGGGTGAG. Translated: CASSLREPGGE. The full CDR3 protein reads CASSLREPGGEQFF.

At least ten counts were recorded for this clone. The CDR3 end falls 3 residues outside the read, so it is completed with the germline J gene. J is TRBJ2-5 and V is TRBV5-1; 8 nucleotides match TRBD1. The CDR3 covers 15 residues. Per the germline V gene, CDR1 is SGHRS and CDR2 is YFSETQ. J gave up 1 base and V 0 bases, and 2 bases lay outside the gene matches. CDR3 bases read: TGCGCCAGCAGCTTGGGGGGACAGGTCCAAGAGACC. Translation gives CASSLGGQVQET. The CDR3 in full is CASSLGGQVQETQYF. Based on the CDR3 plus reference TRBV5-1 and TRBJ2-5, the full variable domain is KAGVTQTPRYLIKTRGQQVTLSCSPISGHRSVSWYQQTPGQGLQFLFEYFSETQRNKGNFPGRFSGRQFSNSRSEMNVSTLELGDSALYLCASSLGGQVQETQYFGPGTRLLVL.

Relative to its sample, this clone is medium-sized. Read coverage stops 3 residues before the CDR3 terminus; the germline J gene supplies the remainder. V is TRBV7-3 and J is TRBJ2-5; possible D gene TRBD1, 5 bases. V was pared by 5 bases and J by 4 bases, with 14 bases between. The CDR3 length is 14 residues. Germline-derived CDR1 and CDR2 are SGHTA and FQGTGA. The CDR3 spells CASSPDGASETQYF. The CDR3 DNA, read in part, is TGTGCCAGCAGCCCTGATGGGGCCTCAGAGACC.

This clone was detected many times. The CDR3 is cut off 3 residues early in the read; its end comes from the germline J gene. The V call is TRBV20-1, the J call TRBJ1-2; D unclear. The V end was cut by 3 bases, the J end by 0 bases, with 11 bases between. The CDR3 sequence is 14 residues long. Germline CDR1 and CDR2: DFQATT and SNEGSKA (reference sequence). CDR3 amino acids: CSARSTISNYGYTF. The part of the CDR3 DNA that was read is TGCAGTGCTAGGAGCACGATTTCTAACTATGGC.

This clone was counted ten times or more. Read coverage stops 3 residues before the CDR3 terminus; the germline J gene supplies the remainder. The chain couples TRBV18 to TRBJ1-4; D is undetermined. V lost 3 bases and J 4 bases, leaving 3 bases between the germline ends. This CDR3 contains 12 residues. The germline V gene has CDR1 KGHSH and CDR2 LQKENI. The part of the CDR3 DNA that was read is TGTGCCAGCTCACCCTATAATGAAAAA. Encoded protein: CASSPYNEK. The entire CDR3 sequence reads CASSPYNEKLFF.

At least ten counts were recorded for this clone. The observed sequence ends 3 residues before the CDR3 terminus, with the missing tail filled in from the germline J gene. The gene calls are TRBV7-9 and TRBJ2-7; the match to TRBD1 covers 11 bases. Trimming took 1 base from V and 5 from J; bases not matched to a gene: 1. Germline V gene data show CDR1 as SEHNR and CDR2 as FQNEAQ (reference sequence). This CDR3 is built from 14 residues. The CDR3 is CASSLGTGGHEQYF. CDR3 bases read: TGTGCCAGCAGCTTAGGGACAGGGGGCCACGAG. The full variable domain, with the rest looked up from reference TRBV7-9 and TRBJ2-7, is DTGVSQNPRHKITKRGQNVTFRCDPISEHNRLYWYRQTLGQGPEFLTYFQNEAQLEKSRLLSDRFSAERPKGSFSTLEIQRTEQGDSAMYLCASSLGTGGHEQYFGPGTRLTVT.

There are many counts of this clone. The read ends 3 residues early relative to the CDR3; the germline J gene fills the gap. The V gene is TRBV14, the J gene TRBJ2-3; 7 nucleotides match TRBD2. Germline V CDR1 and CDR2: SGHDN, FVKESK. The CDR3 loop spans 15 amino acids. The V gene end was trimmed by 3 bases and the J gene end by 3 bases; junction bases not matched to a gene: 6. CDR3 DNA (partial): TGTGCCAGCAGCCATCAAGGCGGGGGTACAGATACG. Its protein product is CASSHQGGGTDT. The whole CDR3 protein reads CASSHQGGGTDTQYF. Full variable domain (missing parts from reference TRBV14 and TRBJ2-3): EAGVTQFPSHSVIEKGQTVTLRCDPISGHDNLYWYRRVMGKEIKFLLHFVKESKQDESGMPNNRFLAERTGGTYSTLKVQPAELEDSGVYFCASSHQGGGTDTQYFGPGTRLTVL.

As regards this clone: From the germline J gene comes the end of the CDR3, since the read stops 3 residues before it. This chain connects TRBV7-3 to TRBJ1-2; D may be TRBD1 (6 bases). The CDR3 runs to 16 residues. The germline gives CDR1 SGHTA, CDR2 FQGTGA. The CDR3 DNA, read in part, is TGTGCCAGCAGCCCGTATGGGACACCCCGTACAGATACC. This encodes CASSPYGTPRTDT. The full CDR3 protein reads CASSPYGTPRTDTYTF.

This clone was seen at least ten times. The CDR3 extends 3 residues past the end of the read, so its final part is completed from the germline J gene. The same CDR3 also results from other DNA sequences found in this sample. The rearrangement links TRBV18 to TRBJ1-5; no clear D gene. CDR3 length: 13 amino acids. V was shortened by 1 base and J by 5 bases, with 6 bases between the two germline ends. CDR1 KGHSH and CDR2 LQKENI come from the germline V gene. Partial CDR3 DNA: TGTGCCAGCTCACCACGATCAGATCAGCCC. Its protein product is CASSPRSDQP. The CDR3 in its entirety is CASSPRSDQPQHF.

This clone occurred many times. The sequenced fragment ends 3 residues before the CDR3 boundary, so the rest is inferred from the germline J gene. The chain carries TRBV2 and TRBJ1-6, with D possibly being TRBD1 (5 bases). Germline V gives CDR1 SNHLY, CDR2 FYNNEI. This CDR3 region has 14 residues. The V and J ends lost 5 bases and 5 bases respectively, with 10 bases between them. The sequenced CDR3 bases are TGTGCCAGCAGTAGACAGTCGAATAATTCACCC. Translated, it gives CASSRQSNNSP. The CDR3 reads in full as CASSRQSNNSPLHF.

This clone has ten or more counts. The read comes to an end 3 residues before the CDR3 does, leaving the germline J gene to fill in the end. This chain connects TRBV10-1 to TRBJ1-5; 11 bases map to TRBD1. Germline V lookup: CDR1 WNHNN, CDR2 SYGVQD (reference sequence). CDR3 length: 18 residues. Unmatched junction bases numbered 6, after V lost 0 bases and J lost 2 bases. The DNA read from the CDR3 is TGCGCCAGCAGTGAGTCACCGGGACAGGGGGTAGGCAATCAGCCC. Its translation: CASSESPGQGVGNQP. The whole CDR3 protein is CASSESPGQGVGNQPQHF.

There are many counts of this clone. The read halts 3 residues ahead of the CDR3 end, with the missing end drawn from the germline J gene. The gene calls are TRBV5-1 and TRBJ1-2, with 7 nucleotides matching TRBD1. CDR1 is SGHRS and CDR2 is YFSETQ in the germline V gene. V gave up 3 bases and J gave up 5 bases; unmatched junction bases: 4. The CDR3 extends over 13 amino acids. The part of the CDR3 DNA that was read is TGCGCCAGCAGCTGGGACAGCTTGTATGGC. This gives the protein CASSWDSLYG. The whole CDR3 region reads CASSWDSLYGYTF.

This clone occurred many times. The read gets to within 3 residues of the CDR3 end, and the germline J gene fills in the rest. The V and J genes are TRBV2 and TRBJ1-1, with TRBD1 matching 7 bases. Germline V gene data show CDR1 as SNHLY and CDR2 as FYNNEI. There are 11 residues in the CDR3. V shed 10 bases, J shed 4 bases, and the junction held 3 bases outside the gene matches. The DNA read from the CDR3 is TGTGCCATCGCAGGGGGCACTGAA. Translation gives CAIAGGTE. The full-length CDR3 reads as CAIAGGTEAFF.